Listed below are T cell receptor beta chains from one sample, sequenced in a study of blood T cell repertoires in COVID-19. Assay used: immunoSEQ multiplex PCR; TCRdb lists only in-frame clones, some missing. Here the sample spans roughly 200,000 clones, over 75% being singletons. Sequenced material: peripheral blood. The receptors derive from an older man with acute or convalescent COVID-19. Both conserved end residues are part of each CDR3. The order of the fields is D gene, clone size, V gene, J gene, CDR3 DNA, CDR3 protein. A D gene is named only where the DNA matches it firmly. Some rows have no size entry. The others give once, few or many, or a class for an expanded clone.

D: .
size: .
V: TRBV12-3/TRBV12-4
J: TRBJ2-3
DNA: TGTGCCAGCCGGGACATCGGATCAGATACGCAGTATTTT
CDR3: CASRDIGSDTQYF

D: .
size: .
V: TRBV12-3/TRBV12-4
J: TRBJ2-3
DNA: TGTGCCAGCAGCCCCCTTGATACGCAGTATTTT
CDR3: CASSPLDTQYF

D: .
size: .
V: TRBV6-5
J: TRBJ1-2
DNA: TGTGCCGTTTGGGGGGGCTACTATGGCTACACCTTC
CDR3: CAVWGGYYGYTF

D: TRBD1
size: few
V: TRBV28
J: TRBJ1-1
DNA: TGTGCCAGCAGTTTAGGGACAGGGGACCGAGCTTTCTTT
CDR3: CASSLGTGDRAFF

D: .
size: .
V: TRBV6-1
J: TRBJ2-1
DNA: TGTGCCAGCAGTGAAGTTAGGTCTGCGGAGTTCTTC
CDR3: CASSEVRSAEFF

D: .
size: .
V: TRBV18
J: TRBJ1-2
DNA: TGTGCCAGCTCACCAAATCCCGGTGGCTACACCTTC
CDR3: CASSPNPGGYTF

D: .
size: .
V: TRBV7-3
J: TRBJ2-5
DNA: TGTGCCAGCAGGTTAGCGAATGAGGAGACCCAGTACTTC
CDR3: CASRLANEETQYF

D: .
size: .
V: TRBV6-5
J: TRBJ1-2
DNA: TGTGCCAGCACTCAGGGAGGTTGGTATGGCTACACCTTC
CDR3: CASTQGGWYGYTF

D: .
size: .
V: TRBV5-6
J: TRBJ2-1
DNA: TGTGCCAGCACCCTCGGTGCAGCGGTAGTCAATGAGCAGTTCTTC
CDR3: CASTLGAAVVNEQFF

D: .
size: once
V: TRBV5-5
J: TRBJ2-2
DNA: TGTGCCAGCAGCCCTCTGGTGGGTGCCGGGGGAGGGGAGCTGTTTTTT
CDR3: CASSPLVGAGGGELFF

D: .
size: once
V: TRBV7-9
J: TRBJ2-7
DNA: TGTGCCAGCAGCACAAACAGACAGAATTACGAGCAGTACTTC
CDR3: CASSTNRQNYEQYF

D: TRBD2
size: .
V: TRBV10-3
J: TRBJ2-6
DNA: TGTGCCATCAGTGACCCTATCAAGACTAGCGGGAGAGCTGGGGCCAACGTCCTGACTTTC
CDR3: CAISDPIKTSGRAGANVLTF

D: .
size: .
V: TRBV6-4
J: TRBJ2-5
DNA: TGTGCCAGCCAGGGTGCGTCAGAGACCCAGTACTTC
CDR3: CASQGASETQYF

D: TRBD1
size: .
V: TRBV30
J: TRBJ2-2
DNA: TGTGCCTGGAGGGGGACAGGGGTCGCCGGGGAGCTGTTTTTT
CDR3: CAWRGTGVAGELFF

D: .
size: .
V: TRBV6-1
J: TRBJ2-1
DNA: TGTGCCAGCAGTGGGGGCAGGTTTAGCTCCTACAATGAGCAGTTCTTC
CDR3: CASSGGRFSSYNEQFF

D: .
size: .
V: TRBV29-1
J: TRBJ1-1
DNA: TGCAGCGTAAGCGGGGCAGGGTCGACTGAAGCTTTCTTT
CDR3: CSVSGAGSTEAFF

D: .
size: few
V: TRBV19
J: TRBJ2-3
DNA: TGTGCCAGCCGAGACACAGGGTTGGACACAGATACGCAGTATTTT
CDR3: CASRDTGLDTDTQYF

D: TRBD2
size: once
V: TRBV5-1
J: TRBJ2-1
DNA: TGCGCCAGCAGCTTGGATCCCGGGACTAGCGGGAAGAACAATGAGCAGTTCTTC
CDR3: CASSLDPGTSGKNNEQFF

D: TRBD2
size: .
V: TRBV27
J: TRBJ2-2
DNA: TGTGCCAGTTCACCCCTATCTAGCGGAGCAACCGGGGAGCTGTTTTTT
CDR3: CASSPLSSGATGELFF

D: .
size: .
V: TRBV28
J: TRBJ1-2
DNA: TGTGCCAGCAGTTTGAATGGCCGCAGGGCCTATGGCTACACCTTC
CDR3: CASSLNGRRAYGYTF

D: TRBD1
size: few
V: TRBV24-1
J: TRBJ1-1
DNA: TGTGCCACTACGCAGGGGGGTACGAACACTGAAGCTTTCTTT
CDR3: CATTQGGTNTEAFF

D: .
size: .
V: TRBV27
J: TRBJ2-1
DNA: TGTGCCAGCCGCCTTACAGGGAGCTCCTACAATGAGCAGTTCTTC
CDR3: CASRLTGSSYNEQFF

D: .
size: .
V: TRBV11-2
J: TRBJ2-2
DNA: TGTGCCAGCAGCTTAGGTGCGGCCGGGACCGGGGAGCTGTTTTTT
CDR3: CASSLGAAGTGELFF

D: .
size: .
V: TRBV18
J: TRBJ1-2
DNA: TGTGCCAGCTCACCAGGGTTTAGAGGTGGCTACACCTTC
CDR3: CASSPGFRGGYTF

D: TRBD1
size: few
V: TRBV6-5
J: TRBJ2-3
DNA: TGTGCCAGCAGTACGGGGACAGGCTTTACAGATACGCAGTATTTT
CDR3: CASSTGTGFTDTQYF

D: .
size: .
V: TRBV14
J: TRBJ2-3
DNA: TGTGCCAGCAGCCAAGATCGATCGGGACTTCGGGAAGATACGCAGTATTTT
CDR3: CASSQDRSGLREDTQYF

D: .
size: .
V: TRBV29-1
J: TRBJ2-2
DNA: TGCAGCGTTGGTCATTTCACCGGGGAGCTGTTTTTT
CDR3: CSVGHFTGELFF

D: .
size: .
V: TRBV11-2
J: TRBJ2-1
DNA: TGTGCCAGCAGCTTACGGGCAGGGTGGACCTCCTACAATGAGCAGTTCTTC
CDR3: CASSLRAGWTSYNEQFF

D: .
size: .
V: TRBV7-2
J: TRBJ2-5
DNA: TGTGCCAGCAGCTCAGACAGGTTGGAGACCCAGTACTTC
CDR3: CASSSDRLETQYF

D: TRBD1
size: once
V: TRBV27
J: TRBJ2-6
DNA: TGTGCCAGCAGTTACGCCGGGACAGGAACTCCCGGGGCCAACGTCCTGACTTTC
CDR3: CASSYAGTGTPGANVLTF

D: .
size: .
V: TRBV18
J: TRBJ2-7
DNA: TGTGCCAGCTCTGATGGGGGGGGCGGACACTACGAGCAGTACTTC
CDR3: CASSDGGGGHYEQYF